The source of this TCR beta chain is a study of T cell repertoires in aging, cancer and after chemotherapy. The CDR3 contains 12 residues. Trimming pared 6 bases from V and 2 bases from J, leaving 8 bases between. The germline V gene encodes CDR1 MDHEN and CDR2 SYDVKM. Points from the study as a whole: Age-matched healthy donors had significantly more diverse, less clonal blood TCR repertoires than untreated cancer patients.

Remarks on this clonotype: Antigen specificity is unknown.

Rearranged V-D-J TRB sequences were amplified with a mixed TRB-A/B primer pool. Each CDR3 protein is one row after TCRdb ran MiXCR on the multiplex PCR reads. In the table there are around 10,000 distinct CDR3 sequences, 30% to 40% of which are singletons. Amplification of TCR beta used genomic DNA extracted from peripheral blood. V usage is TRBV28 and J usage is TRBJ2-7; D unclear. This TCR was recovered from a human donor in good health. The sample comprised blood. CDR3 nucleotide sequence: TGTGCCAGCAGGGGTGAGGCCTACGAGCAGTACTTC. This codes for CASRGEAYEQYF.